This entry features one T cell receptor beta chain sequence. The antigen is not known. This record comes from a study of cytomegalovirus exposure and HLA in healthy donors. The PCR had 60 Vbeta and 13 Jbeta primers. Sequencing was performed with immunoSEQ multiplex PCR; in TCRdb, only in-frame clones are kept and a portion is missing. In the table there are about 150,000 clones, roughly 80% of which are singletons. CDR3 length equals 12 residues. CDR1 is SEHNR and CDR2 is FQNEAQ in the germline V gene (reference sequence). V was clipped by 8 bases and J by 1 base; unmatched bases: 0. These donors, healthy bone marrow donors, were studied. Whole-study results and caveats: 150 or so TCR beta chains were listed as cytomegalovirus-associated. Accurate prediction of HLA-A and HLA-B alleles (for most subjects) was reportedly achieved from TCR beta sequences.

Sequenced sample: PBMCs. The TCR sequence derives from a boy aged 2 to 9 in good health and CMV-seronegative. The chain uses TRBV7-9 and TRBJ2-3, with 7 bases matching TRBD2. CDR3 residues: CASGRGTDTQYF. The CDR3 region has the DNA TGTGCCAGCGGGAGGGGCACAGATACGCAGTATTTT.